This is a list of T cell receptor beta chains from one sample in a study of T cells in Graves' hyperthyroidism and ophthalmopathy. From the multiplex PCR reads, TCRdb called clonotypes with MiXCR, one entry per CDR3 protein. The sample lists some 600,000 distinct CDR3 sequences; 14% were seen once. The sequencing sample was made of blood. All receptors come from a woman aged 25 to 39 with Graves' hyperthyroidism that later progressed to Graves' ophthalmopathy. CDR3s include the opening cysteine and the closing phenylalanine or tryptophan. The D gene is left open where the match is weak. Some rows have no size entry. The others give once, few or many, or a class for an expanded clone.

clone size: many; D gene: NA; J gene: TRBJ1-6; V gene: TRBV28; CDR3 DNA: TGTGCCAGCAGTACAGGGAGTCCTAATTCACCCCTCCACTTT; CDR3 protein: CASSTGSPNSPLHF
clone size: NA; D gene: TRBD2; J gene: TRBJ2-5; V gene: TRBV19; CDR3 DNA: TGTGCCAGTGCGGGAGTTCGAAAAGAGACCCAGTACTTC; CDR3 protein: CASAGVRKETQYF
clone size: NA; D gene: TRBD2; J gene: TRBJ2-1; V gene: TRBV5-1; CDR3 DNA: TGCGCCAGCAGCGCCCCGGGACTATGGAATGAGCAGTTCTTC; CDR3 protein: CASSAPGLWNEQFF
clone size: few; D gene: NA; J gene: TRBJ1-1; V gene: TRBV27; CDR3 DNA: TGTGCCAGCAGTTTAGGGACAATTACTGAAGCTTTCTTT; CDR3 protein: CASSLGTITEAFF
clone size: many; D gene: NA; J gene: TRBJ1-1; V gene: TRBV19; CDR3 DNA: TGTGCCAGTACCTTCCAGCCTTCCCTTTTGAACACTGAAGCTTTCTTT; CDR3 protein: CASTFQPSLLNTEAFF
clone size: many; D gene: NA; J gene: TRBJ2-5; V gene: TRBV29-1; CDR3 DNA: TGCAGCGGGGGCGTTGAGACCCAGTACTTC; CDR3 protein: CSGGVETQYF
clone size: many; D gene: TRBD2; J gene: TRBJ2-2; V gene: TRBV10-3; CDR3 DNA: TGTGCCATCAGTGGGACACTAGCGGACGACACCGGGGAGCTGTTTTTT; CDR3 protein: CAISGTLADDTGELFF
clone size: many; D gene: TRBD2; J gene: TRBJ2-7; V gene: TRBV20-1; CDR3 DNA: TGCAGTGCAATGGGACTAGCGGGAGGGAGGATCTCCTACGAGCAGTACTTC; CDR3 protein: CSAMGLAGGRISYEQYF
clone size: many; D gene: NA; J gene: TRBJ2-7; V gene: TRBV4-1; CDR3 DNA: TGCGCCAGCAGCCAAGGAGGGGGGAGGTACGAGCAGTACTTC; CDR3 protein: CASSQGGGRYEQYF
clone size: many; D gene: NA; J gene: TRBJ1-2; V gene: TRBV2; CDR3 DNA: TGTGCCTTAACAGGAAATGGGCCTGGCTACACCTTC; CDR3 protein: CALTGNGPGYTF
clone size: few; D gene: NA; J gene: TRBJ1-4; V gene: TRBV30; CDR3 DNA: TGTGCCTGGAGTAAGGGGCTTGCAACTAATGAAAAACTGTTTTTT; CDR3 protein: CAWSKGLATNEKLFF
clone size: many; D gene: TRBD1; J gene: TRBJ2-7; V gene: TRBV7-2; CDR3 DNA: TGTGCCAGCAGCTTGAATCAGGGGGCGTACGAGCAGTACTTC; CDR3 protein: CASSLNQGAYEQYF
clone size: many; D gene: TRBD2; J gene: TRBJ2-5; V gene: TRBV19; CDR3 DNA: TGTGCCAGTAGTTCCCACAGCGGGAGGGAAGAGACCCAGTACTTC; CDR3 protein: CASSSHSGREETQYF
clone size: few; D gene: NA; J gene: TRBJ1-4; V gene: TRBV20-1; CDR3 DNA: TGCAGTGCTAGAGACGGAGCTCTAAATGAAAAACTGTTTTTT; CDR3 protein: CSARDGALNEKLFF
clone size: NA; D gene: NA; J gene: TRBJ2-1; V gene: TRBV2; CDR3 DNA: TGTGCCAGCAGTACAGAAAAACAGGGTTACAATGAGCAGTTCTTC; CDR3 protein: CASSTEKQGYNEQFF
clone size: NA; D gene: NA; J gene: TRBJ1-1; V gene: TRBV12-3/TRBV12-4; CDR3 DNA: TGTGCCAGCAGCGTCCCCCTATCGGACTCTAACACTGAAGCTTTCTTT; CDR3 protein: CASSVPLSDSNTEAFF
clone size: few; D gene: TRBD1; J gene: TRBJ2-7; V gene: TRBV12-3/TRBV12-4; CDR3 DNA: TGTGCCAGCACTCTTGGGGGGACAGGGGGCGCCTACGAGCAGTACTTC; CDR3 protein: CASTLGGTGGAYEQYF
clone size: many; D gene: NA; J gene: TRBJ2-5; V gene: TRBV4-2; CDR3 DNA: TGTGCCAGCAGCCAAGGTAGCGGCCAAGAGACCCAGTACTTC; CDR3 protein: CASSQGSGQETQYF
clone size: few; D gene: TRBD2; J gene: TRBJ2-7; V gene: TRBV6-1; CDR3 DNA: TGTGCCAGCGACCCGGGACTAGCGGGGGGATACCCTTTCTGGGAGCAGTACTTC; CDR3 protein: CASDPGLAGGYPFWEQYF
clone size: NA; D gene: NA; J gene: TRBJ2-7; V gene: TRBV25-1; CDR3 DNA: TGTGCCAGCAGTGAATCCGACCGGGCCCGGGGTTGGGAGCAGTACTTC; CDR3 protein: CASSESDRARGWEQYF
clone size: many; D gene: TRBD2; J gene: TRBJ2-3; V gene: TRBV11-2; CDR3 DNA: TGTGCCAGCAGCTTTTTACTAGCGGGTGACCCCGGCACAGATACGCAGTATTTT; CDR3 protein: CASSFLLAGDPGTDTQYF
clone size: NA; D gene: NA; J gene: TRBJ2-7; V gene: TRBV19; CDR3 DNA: TGTGCCAGTAGTATCGCGGGACCCCTCGAGCAGTACTTC; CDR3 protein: CASSIAGPLEQYF
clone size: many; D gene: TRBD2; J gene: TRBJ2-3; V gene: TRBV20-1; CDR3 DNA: TGCAGTGCTATCAGGCCGGGACTAGCGGGAGAAGGTACAGATACGCAGTATTTT; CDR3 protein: CSAIRPGLAGEGTDTQYF
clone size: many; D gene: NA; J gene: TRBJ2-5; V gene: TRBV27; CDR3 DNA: TGTGCCAGCAGTTTGTCAGGGGCCCAAGAGACCCAGTACTTC; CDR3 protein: CASSLSGAQETQYF
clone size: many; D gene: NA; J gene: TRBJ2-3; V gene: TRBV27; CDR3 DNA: TGTGCCAGCAGTTTAATCTTAGCGGCTAGCACAGATACGCAGTATTTT; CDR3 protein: CASSLILAASTDTQYF
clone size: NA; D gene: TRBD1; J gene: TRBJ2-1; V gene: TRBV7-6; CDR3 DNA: TGTGCCAGCAGCCCCCAGGGGGCAGGTGAGCAGTTCTTC; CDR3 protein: CASSPQGAGEQFF
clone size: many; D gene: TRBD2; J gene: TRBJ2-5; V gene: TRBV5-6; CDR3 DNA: TGTGCCAGCAGCTCCTCGACTAGCGGGAGTTGGGGAGAGACCCAGTACTTC; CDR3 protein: CASSSSTSGSWGETQYF